This T cell receptor beta chain originates from a study of blood T cell repertoires in COVID-19. Overall study context: Sources were T cells, B-cell-depleted T cells, or PBMCs; the material itself was cDNA or gDNA.

Per the authors' pipeline: Quantification of nucleated cells was approximated via reference gene primer amplification. Sequencing used immunoSEQ multiplex PCR; TCRdb keeps in-frame clones, though not all of them. V and J calls and clone size are those listed in that table; D and trimming were worked out from the DNA. The sample holds around 450,000 clones, around 89% seen once. Germline V CDR1 and CDR2: SNHLY, FYNNEI. The junction had 2 bases not matched to a gene; V was cut back by 4 bases and J by 6 bases. The CDR3 is made up of 14 amino acids. The TCR comes from a woman in her 30s with acute or convalescent COVID-19. Sequenced material: peripheral blood. This chain links TRBV2 with TRBJ1-6; 8 bases line up with TRBD1. The CDR3: CASSGGTGNSPLHF. The CDR3 DNA follows: TGTGCCAGCAGTGGGGGGACAGGTAATTCACCCCTCCACTTT.